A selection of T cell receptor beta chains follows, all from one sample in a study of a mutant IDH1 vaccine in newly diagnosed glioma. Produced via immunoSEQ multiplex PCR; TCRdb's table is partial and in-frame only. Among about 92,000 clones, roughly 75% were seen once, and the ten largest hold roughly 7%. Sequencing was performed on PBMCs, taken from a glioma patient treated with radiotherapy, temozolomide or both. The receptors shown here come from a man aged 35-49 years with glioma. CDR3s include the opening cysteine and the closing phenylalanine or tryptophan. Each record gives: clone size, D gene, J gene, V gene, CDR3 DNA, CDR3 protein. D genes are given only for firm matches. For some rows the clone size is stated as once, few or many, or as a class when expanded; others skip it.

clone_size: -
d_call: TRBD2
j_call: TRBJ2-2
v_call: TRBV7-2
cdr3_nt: TGTGCCAGCAGCAACCGGGACTACCCTTCCACCGGGGAGCTGTTTTTT
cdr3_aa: CASSNRDYPSTGELFF

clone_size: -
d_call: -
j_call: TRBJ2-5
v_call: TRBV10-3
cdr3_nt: TGTGCCATCAGTGAGTCTGAGGAGACCCAGTACTTC
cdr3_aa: CAISESEETQYF

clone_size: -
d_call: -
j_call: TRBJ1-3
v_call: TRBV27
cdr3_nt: TGTGCCAGCAGTTTATATGGCCCTGTTGGAAACACCATATATTTT
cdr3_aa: CASSLYGPVGNTIYF

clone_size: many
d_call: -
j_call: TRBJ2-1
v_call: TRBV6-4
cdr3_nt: TGTGCCAGCAGTGACTCAATCGACCCCTACAATGAGCAGTTCTTC
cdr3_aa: CASSDSIDPYNEQFF

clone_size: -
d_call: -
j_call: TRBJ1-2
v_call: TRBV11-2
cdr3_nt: TGTGCCAGCAGCCTGTGGGACCCTAACTATGGCTACACCTTC
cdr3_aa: CASSLWDPNYGYTF

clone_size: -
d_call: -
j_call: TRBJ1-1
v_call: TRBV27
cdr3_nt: TGTGCCAGCAGTGAACAGGGTGGCTACACTGAAGCTTTCTTT
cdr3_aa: CASSEQGGYTEAFF

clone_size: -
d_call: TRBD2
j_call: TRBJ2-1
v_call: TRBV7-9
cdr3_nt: TGTGCCAGCAGCTCCAGACTAGCGGGGGGCCACAATGAGCAGTTCTTC
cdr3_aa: CASSSRLAGGHNEQFF

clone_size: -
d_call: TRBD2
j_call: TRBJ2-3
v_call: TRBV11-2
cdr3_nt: TGTGCCAGCAGCTTTGGGACTAGCGAAACAGATACGCAGTATTTT
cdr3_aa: CASSFGTSETDTQYF

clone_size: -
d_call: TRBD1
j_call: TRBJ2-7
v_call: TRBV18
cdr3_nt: TGTGCCAGCTCATCAACCGACAGGGGCGAGCAGTACTTC
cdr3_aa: CASSSTDRGEQYF

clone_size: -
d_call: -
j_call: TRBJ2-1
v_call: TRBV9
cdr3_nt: TGTGCCAGCAGCGTAGGTGCCGCCGATGAGCAGTTCTTC
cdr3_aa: CASSVGAADEQFF

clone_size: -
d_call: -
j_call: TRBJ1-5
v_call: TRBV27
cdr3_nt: TGTGCCAGCAGTCCCCAGGATCCGTTTAGCAATCAGCCCCAGCATTTT
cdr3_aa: CASSPQDPFSNQPQHF

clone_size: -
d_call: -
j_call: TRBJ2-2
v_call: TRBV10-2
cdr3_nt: TGCGCCAGCAGGACTCAGGGGGGAGGCACCGGGGAGCTGTTTTTT
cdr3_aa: CASRTQGGGTGELFF

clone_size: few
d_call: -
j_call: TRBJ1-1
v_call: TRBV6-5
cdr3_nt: TGTGCCAGCAGTTTCGGCGGGCCGAACACTGAAGCTTTCTTT
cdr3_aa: CASSFGGPNTEAFF

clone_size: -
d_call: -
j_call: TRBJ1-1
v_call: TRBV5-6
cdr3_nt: TGTGCCAGCAGCTTGGGACCCAGGGGCAACACTGAAGCTTTCTTT
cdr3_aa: CASSLGPRGNTEAFF

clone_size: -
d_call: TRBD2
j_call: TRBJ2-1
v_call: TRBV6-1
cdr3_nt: TGTGCCAGCAGTGAAAGGTTTGGGCTAGCGGATGAGCAGTTCTTC
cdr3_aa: CASSERFGLADEQFF

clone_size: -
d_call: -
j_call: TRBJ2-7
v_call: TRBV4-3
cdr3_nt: TGCGCCAGCAGCCAAGATTTCGGGTCAGGAGGCGAGCAGTACTTC
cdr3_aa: CASSQDFGSGGEQYF

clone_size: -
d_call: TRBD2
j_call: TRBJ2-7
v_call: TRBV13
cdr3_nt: TGTGCCAGCAGCTTATGGGGGGGAAACTACGAGCAGTACTTC
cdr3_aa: CASSLWGGNYEQYF

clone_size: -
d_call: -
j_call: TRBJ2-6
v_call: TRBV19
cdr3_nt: TGTGCCAGTAGTCCCGGACGTTTCTCTGGGGCCAACGTCCTGACTTTC
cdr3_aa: CASSPGRFSGANVLTF

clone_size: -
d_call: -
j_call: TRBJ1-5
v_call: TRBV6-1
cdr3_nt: TGTGCCAGCAGTGAGATGGGGGGGTCAAACCAGCCCCAGCATTTT
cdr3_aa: CASSEMGGSNQPQHF

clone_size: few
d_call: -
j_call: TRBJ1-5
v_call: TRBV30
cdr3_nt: TGTGCCTGGAGTTCGACTGTTAGCAATCAGCCCCAGCATTTT
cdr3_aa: CAWSSTVSNQPQHF

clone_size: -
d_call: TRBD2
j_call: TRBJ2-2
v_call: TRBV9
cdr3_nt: TGTGCCAGCAGCGCCATGGGGGGCGGGAGGGCCACCGGGGAGCTGTTTTTT
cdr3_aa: CASSAMGGGRATGELFF

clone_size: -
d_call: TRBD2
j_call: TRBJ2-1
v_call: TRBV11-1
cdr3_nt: TGTGCCAGCAGCTTAGGAACCCTAGCGGGGGGGCACAATGAGCAGTTCTTC
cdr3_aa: CASSLGTLAGGHNEQFF

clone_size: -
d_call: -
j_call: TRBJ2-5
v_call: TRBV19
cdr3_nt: TGTGCCAGTAGTATCGCGGAGAAGGAGACCCAGTACTTC
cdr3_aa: CASSIAEKETQYF

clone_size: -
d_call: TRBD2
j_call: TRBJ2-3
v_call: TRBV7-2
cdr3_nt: TGTGCCAGCACCCCGGGGGGGCGGGAGGAGTATACGCAGTATTTT
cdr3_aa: CASTPGGREEYTQYF

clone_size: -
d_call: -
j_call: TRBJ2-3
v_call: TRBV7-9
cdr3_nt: TGTGCCAGCAGCTTAGCCACGGGGAGCACAGATACGCAGTATTTT
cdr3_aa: CASSLATGSTDTQYF

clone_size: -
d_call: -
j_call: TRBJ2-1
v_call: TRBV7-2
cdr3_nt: TGTGCCAGCAGTTCACAGAGAATCTCCTACAATGAGCAGTTCTTC
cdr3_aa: CASSSQRISYNEQFF

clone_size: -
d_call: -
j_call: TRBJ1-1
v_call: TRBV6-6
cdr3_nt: TGTGCCAGCAAGAGAGGGAACACTGAAGCTTTCTTT
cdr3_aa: CASKRGNTEAFF

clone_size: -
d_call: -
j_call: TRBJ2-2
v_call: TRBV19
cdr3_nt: TGTGCCAGTAGATTGGGCGGCTCCACCGGGGAGCTGTTTTTT
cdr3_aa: CASRLGGSTGELFF

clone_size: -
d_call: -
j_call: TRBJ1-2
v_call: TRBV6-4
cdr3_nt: TGTGCCAGCAGTGAAGACGGTAACTATGGCTACACCTTC
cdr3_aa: CASSEDGNYGYTF

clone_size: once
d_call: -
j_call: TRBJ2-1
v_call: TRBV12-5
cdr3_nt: TGTGCTAGTGGCCACACCGGGCCTAGATCGGGAAATGAGCAGTTCTTC
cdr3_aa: CASGHTGPRSGNEQFF

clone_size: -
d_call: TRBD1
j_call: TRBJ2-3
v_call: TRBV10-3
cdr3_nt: TGTGCCATCAGTGAGCGGCCGGGACAGGGGGGGACAGATACGCAGTATTTT
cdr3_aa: CAISERPGQGGTDTQYF

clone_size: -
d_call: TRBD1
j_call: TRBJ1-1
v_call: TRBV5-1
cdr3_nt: TGCGCCAGCAGCATGGATCAGGGGGCGCTGAGCACTGAAGCTTTCTTT
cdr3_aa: CASSMDQGALSTEAFF

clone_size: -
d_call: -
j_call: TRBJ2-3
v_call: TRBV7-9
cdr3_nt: TGTGCCAGCAGCTTAGAAGCAGATACGCAGTATTTT
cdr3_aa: CASSLEADTQYF

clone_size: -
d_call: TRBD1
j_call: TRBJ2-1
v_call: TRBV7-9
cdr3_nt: TGTGCCAGCAGCCACGGATCGACAGGGCCCAATGAGCAGTTCTTC
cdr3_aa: CASSHGSTGPNEQFF

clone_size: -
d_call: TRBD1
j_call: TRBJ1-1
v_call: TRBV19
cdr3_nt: TGTGCCAAGACAGGGTTAACCTTGGCCACTGAAGCTTTCTTT
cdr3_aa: CAKTGLTLATEAFF

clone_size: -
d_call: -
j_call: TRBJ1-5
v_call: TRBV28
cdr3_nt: TGTGCCAGCAGTTTAGCCATCTCGACGGAACCTAGCAATCAGCCCCAGCATTTT
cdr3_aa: CASSLAISTEPSNQPQHF

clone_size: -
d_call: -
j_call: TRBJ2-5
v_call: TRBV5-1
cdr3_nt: TGCGCCAGCAGCTTGGGCGCCCGCCAAGAGACCCAGTACTTC
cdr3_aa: CASSLGARQETQYF

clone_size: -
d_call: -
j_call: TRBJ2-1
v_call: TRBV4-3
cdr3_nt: TGCGCCAGCAGCCAAGATCGTGTTCAGGTAGGAGGCTACAATGAGCAGTTCTTC
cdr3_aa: CASSQDRVQVGGYNEQFF

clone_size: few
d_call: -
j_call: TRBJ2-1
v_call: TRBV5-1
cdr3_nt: TGCGCCAGCAGCCTAGGGGGGAGTGGCGATGAGCAGTTCTTC
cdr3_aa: CASSLGGSGDEQFF

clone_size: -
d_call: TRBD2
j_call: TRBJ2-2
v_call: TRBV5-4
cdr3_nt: TGTGCCAGCCAGACTAGCGGGACTCCCGGGGAGCTGTTTTTT
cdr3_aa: CASQTSGTPGELFF

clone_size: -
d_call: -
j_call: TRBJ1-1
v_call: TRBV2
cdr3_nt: TGTGCCAGCATTAGGGACATGAACACTGAAGCTTTCTTT
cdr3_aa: CASIRDMNTEAFF

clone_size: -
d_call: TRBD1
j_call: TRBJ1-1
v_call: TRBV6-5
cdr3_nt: TGTGCCAGCAGGCGGACAGGGGAAGGCACTGAAGCTTTCTTT
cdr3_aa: CASRRTGEGTEAFF

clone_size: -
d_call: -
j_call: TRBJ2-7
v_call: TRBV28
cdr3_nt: TGTGCCAGCAGTTCCGACAGCCTCGAGCAGTACTTC
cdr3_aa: CASSSDSLEQYF

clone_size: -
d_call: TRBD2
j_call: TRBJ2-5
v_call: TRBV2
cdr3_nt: TGTGCCAGCAGTGAAGTCTTGCCGGGACTACCACAAGAGACCCAGTACTTC
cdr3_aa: CASSEVLPGLPQETQYF

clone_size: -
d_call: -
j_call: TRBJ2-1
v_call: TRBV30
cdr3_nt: TGTGCCTGGAGTGTAATTGAAATAGCGGTGGGTAGGCAGTTCTTC
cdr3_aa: CAWSVIEIAVGRQFF

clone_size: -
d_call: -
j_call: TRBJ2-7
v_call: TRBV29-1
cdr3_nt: TGCAGCGTTGAAAGACTAGGGGCGACCTACGAGCAGTACTTC
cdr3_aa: CSVERLGATYEQYF

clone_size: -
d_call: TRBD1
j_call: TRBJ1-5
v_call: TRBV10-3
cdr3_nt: TGTGCCATCAGTGAGTCCGGGACAGGTGGGAGCAATCAGCCCCAGCATTTT
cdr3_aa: CAISESGTGGSNQPQHF